These T cell receptor beta chains were read from a single sample in a study of blood T cell repertoires in COVID-19. Repertoires were generated with immunoSEQ multiplex PCR, while TCRdb's copy carries only in-frame clones and drops some. The data contain under 200,000 clones, 70% to 90% of them singletons. The sequencing sample was made of peripheral blood. These receptor sequences come from a man aged 55 to 70 with active or convalescent COVID-19. Each CDR3 is given with its conserved first and last residue. Fields, in order: D gene, J gene, V gene, clone size, CDR3 DNA, CDR3 protein. A D gene is named only where the DNA matches it firmly. Clone size is shown for a subset of rows, as once, few, many or a class of expanded clone.

. TRBJ2-1 TRBV11-3 . TGTGCCAGCAGCTCGGGGGGCCTTAGCTCCTACAATGAGCAGTTCTTC CASSSGGLSSYNEQFF
. TRBJ2-6 TRBV7-3 . TGTGCCAGCAGCGGGACTGATGGGGCCAACGTCCTGACTTTC CASSGTDGANVLTF
TRBD2 TRBJ2-1 TRBV11-2 . TGTGCCAGCAGCCCTAGAGGACTAGCGGGGGGGCCCTACAATGAGCAGTTCTTC CASSPRGLAGGPYNEQFF
. TRBJ1-1 TRBV29-1 . TGCAGCGAGAGTGGAGGTATCTCTGAAGCTTTCTTT CSESGGISEAFF
. TRBJ1-1 TRBV6-1 . TGTGCCAGCAGTGAATACGGTGAAGCTTTCTTT CASSEYGEAFF
. TRBJ1-6 TRBV27 . TGTGCCAGCAGTTTCACAGGGTATTCACCCCTCCACTTT CASSFTGYSPLHF
. TRBJ2-5 TRBV29-1 . TGCAGCCTCGAAGCCGGGTCAGAGACCCAGTACTTC CSLEAGSETQYF
. TRBJ2-1 TRBV24-1 . TGTGCCACCAGTGATTCCCTGCGGGTGGCGCGCAATGAGCAGTTCTTC CATSDSLRVARNEQFF
. TRBJ2-7 TRBV5-8 . TGTGCCAGCAGCTTGAGTTTGCCGGGCTACGAGCAGTACTTC CASSLSLPGYEQYF
. TRBJ1-4 TRBV7-9 . TGTGCCAGCAGCTTCAAGGGAGGGATTAATGAAAAACTGTTTTTT CASSFKGGINEKLFF
. TRBJ2-7 TRBV3-1/TRBV3-2 . TGTGCCAGCAGCCAAGGAGGGCGGGACAGCTACGAGCAGTACTTC CASSQGGRDSYEQYF
. TRBJ1-6 TRBV7-2 . TGTGCCAGCAGCTATAGCTCAGGGTTACCCCTCCACTTT CASSYSSGLPLHF
TRBD1 TRBJ2-2 TRBV7-3 . TGTGCCAGCAGCCCAGGGACAGGGACCGGGGAGCTGTTTTTT CASSPGTGTGELFF
TRBD2 TRBJ2-2 TRBV4-1 . TGCGCCAGCAGCCCGGGACTACCTCTGAACACCGGGGAGCTGTTTTTT CASSPGLPLNTGELFF
TRBD1 TRBJ1-2 TRBV6-5 . TGTGCCAGCGAGGGACAGGGGATGGCCGGCTACACCTTC CASEGQGMAGYTF
. TRBJ1-1 TRBV7-6 . TGTGCCAGCAGCTCCCTCGCAACAGGGAACACTGAAGCTTTCTTT CASSSLATGNTEAFF
TRBD1 TRBJ1-1 TRBV6-8 . TGTGCCAGCAGTTACTCGTGGGACAGGGGTCCTCAATTT CASSYSWDRGPQF
TRBD1 TRBJ1-4 TRBV7-9 . TGTGCCAGCATCGACACACAGGGGGCGGGGGAAAAACTGTTTTTT CASIDTQGAGEKLFF
. TRBJ1-2 TRBV2 . TGTGCCAGCAGTGAAGGGGCCGACTATGGCTACACCTTC CASSEGADYGYTF
. TRBJ2-5 TRBV3-1/TRBV3-2 . TGTGCCAGCAGCCAACCCGGTCGGGAGACCCAGTACTTC CASSQPGRETQYF
TRBD1 TRBJ2-5 TRBV6-5 once TGTGCCAGCAGTTCAGACCGACAGGGTCAACGGACCCAGTACTTC CASSSDRQGQRTQYF
. TRBJ2-2 TRBV5-1 . TGCGCCAGCAGCTTGAGGGGGTTGGCCGGGGAGCTGTTTTTT CASSLRGLAGELFF
. TRBJ1-2 TRBV4-1 . TGCGCCAGCAGCCAATCTACAGGGAACTATGGCTACACCTTC CASSQSTGNYGYTF
. TRBJ2-2 TRBV12-5 . TGTGCTAGCCTGGGGGGAAAATGGCGCCACAGGACCGGGGAGCTGTTTTTT CASLGGKWRHRTGELFF
. TRBJ1-1 TRBV3-1/TRBV3-2 . TGTGCCAGCACGACAGCAGTGAACACTGAAGCTTTCTTT CASTTAVNTEAFF
TRBD1 TRBJ2-2 TRBV27 once TGTGCCAGCAGTCCTCCCGGGACAGGGGCAACCGGGGAGCTGTTTTTT CASSPPGTGATGELFF
TRBD1 TRBJ1-2 TRBV5-6 . TGTGCCAGCAGCACCGGACAGGGGACCTACACCTTC CASSTGQGTYTF
TRBD1 TRBJ1-6 TRBV18 . TGTGCCAGCTCACAAGGTTTGACAGGGCAAGGTTCACCCCTCCACTTT CASSQGLTGQGSPLHF
. TRBJ2-5 TRBV5-4 once TGTGCCAGCAGCTTGGCGGGAGAGACCCAGTACTTC CASSLAGETQYF
TRBD1 TRBJ1-6 TRBV6-5 . TGTGCCAGCAGGGGGACAGGCTATTCACCCCTCCACTTT CASRGTGYSPLHF
. TRBJ1-5 TRBV6-5 . TGTGCCAGCACCCACGGGAGGGATGGGCCCCAGCATTTT CASTHGRDGPQHF
. TRBJ2-3 TRBV21-1 . TGTGCCAGCAGCAAAGTTGGATCTGGACTCAGGCTAGATACGCAGTATTTT CASSKVGSGLRLDTQYF
TRBD1 TRBJ2-1 TRBV12-5 . TGTGCTAGTGGTTTGTCCGGGACAGGGGGCGGAGAGCAGTTCTTC CASGLSGTGGGEQFF
. TRBJ1-2 TRBV5-1 . TGCGCCAGCAGCCCCTCTGGAGGGTTAAGCGGCTACACCTTC CASSPSGGLSGYTF
. TRBJ2-7 TRBV4-1 . TGCGCCAGCAGCCAAGAGGCGGGCCGCTACGAGCAGTACTTC CASSQEAGRYEQYF
. TRBJ2-7 TRBV5-1 . TGCGCCAGCAGCTTTAGACAGGCTACCTACGAGCAGTACTTC CASSFRQATYEQYF
TRBD2 TRBJ2-3 TRBV10-3 . TGTCCCATCAGTGAAACTCGCGGGGGGGCGGGGAGCTCAGATACGCAGTATTTT CPISETRGGAGSSDTQYF
TRBD1 TRBJ2-7 TRBV5-5 . TGTGCCAGCAGCCCTACGACAGGGGTTGGAGCCTACGAGCAGTACTTC CASSPTTGVGAYEQYF
TRBD1 TRBJ2-2 TRBV5-6 . TGTGCCAGCAGCTACGACAGGGACACCGGGGAGCTGTTTTTT CASSYDRDTGELFF
TRBD1 TRBJ1-2 TRBV5-4 . TGTGCCAGCAGCTTATCAACAGGGGACTATGGCTACACCTTC CASSLSTGDYGYTF
TRBD1 TRBJ2-5 TRBV7-9 . TGTGCCAGCAGCCCTGGGACAGTCGTCGAGACCCAGTACTTC CASSPGTVVETQYF
TRBD1 TRBJ2-1 TRBV5-1 . TGCGCCAGCAGCTTGATACCGGGACAGGCATACAATGAGCAGTTCTTC CASSLIPGQAYNEQFF
TRBD1 TRBJ1-1 TRBV6-5 once TGTGCCAGCAGCTCGAGACAGGGGGCGTACACTGAAGCTTTCTTT CASSSRQGAYTEAFF
TRBD2 TRBJ2-3 TRBV27 . TGTGCCAGCAGCCGTTTAGCGGGGGACACAGATACGCAGTATTTT CASSRLAGDTDTQYF
. TRBJ1-2 TRBV3-1/TRBV3-2 . TGTGCCAGGATTCTCGCGGGCGATGGCTACACCTTC CARILAGDGYTF
TRBD1 TRBJ1-5 TRBV2 . TGTGCCAGCAGTGGGGACAGGGTTAAGGGTCAGCCCCAGCATTTT CASSGDRVKGQPQHF
. TRBJ1-5 TRBV4-1 . TGCGCCAGCAGCCCCGGACAGACGAGTTCCAATCAGCCCCAGCATTTT CASSPGQTSSNQPQHF
. TRBJ1-5 TRBV24-1 . TGTGCCACCAGTGATCCGGAAGCGGGGGGGTATAGCAATCAGCCCCAGCATTTT CATSDPEAGGYSNQPQHF
TRBD2 TRBJ2-3 TRBV19 . TGTGCCAGTCGCCTAGCGGGGGTCGGCACAGATACGCAGTATTTT CASRLAGVGTDTQYF
TRBD2 TRBJ2-2 TRBV27 once TGTGCCAGCAGTCCACGGGACGGGACTATTGGCGGGGAGCTGTTTTTT CASSPRDGTIGGELFF
TRBD1 TRBJ1-2 TRBV7-2 . TGTGCCAGCAGCCCAAGACAGGGATTGGATGGCTACACCTTC CASSPRQGLDGYTF
TRBD2 TRBJ2-1 TRBV7-9 once TGTGCCAGCAGCCAGGGACTAGCGGACAATGAGCAGTTCTTC CASSQGLADNEQFF
. TRBJ2-3 TRBV24-1 . TGTGCCACCAGCGCTATGGGCGAAGGCACAGATACGCAGTATTTT CATSAMGEGTDTQYF
TRBD1 TRBJ1-2 TRBV7-9 . TGTGCCAGCAGCCCAGGACAGGGAGGTAACTATGGCTACACCTTC CASSPGQGGNYGYTF
TRBD1 TRBJ1-2 TRBV2 . TGTGCCAGCCTTATACAGGGGGCGGGCTATGGCTACACCTTC CASLIQGAGYGYTF
. TRBJ1-1 TRBV4-2 . TGTGCCAGCAGCCAAGATACCGGGACAGAAGCTTTCTTT CASSQDTGTEAFF
TRBD2 TRBJ2-3 TRBV18 . TGTGCCAGCTCACCGGGACTAGCGGGCACAGATACGCAGTATTTT CASSPGLAGTDTQYF
. TRBJ2-1 TRBV12-5 once TGTGCTAGTGGTCTCTCCGGGAATGAGCAGTTCTTC CASGLSGNEQFF
TRBD2 TRBJ2-1 TRBV19 . TGTGCCAGTAGTATGGGGAGACTAGCGGGGGGGAATGAGCAGTTCTTC CASSMGRLAGGNEQFF